These T cell receptor beta chains were read from a single sample in a study of control samples from healthy donors and cancer patients. The method was immunoSEQ multiplex PCR; TCRdb's version includes in-frame clones alone and lacks a portion of them. The sample contains 74,000 or so clones, about 91% of which appear only once. Material: blood. These receptors all stem from a man aged 45 to 65 in good health. Each CDR3 is given with its conserved first and last residue. A D gene is named only where the DNA matches it firmly. The size entry is marked missing in some rows and otherwise reads once, few, many or a size class.

clone_size j_call v_call cdr3_length d_call cdr3_aa cdr3_nt
- TRBJ2-2 TRBV9 15 TRBD1 CASSVGTGGTGELFF TGTGCCAGCAGCGTAGGGACAGGGGGCACCGGGGAGCTGTTTTTT
once TRBJ1-2 TRBV20-1 11 - CSARENYGYTF TGCAGTGCTAGAGAAAACTATGGCTACACCTTC
- TRBJ2-3 TRBV5-1 15 - CASSLGGGSEDTQYF TGCGCCAGCAGCTTGGGGGGCGGTAGCGAAGATACGCAGTATTTT
once TRBJ1-6 TRBV6-5 13 - CASSYGLDSPLHF TGTGCCAGCAGTTATGGCCTCGATTCACCCCTCCACTTT
- TRBJ1-3 TRBV6-5 14 TRBD1 CASSHTGVGNTIYF TGTGCCAGCAGCCACACAGGGGTAGGAAACACCATATATTTT
- TRBJ1-3 TRBV4-1 15 - CASSQVWGSGNTIYF TGCGCCAGCAGCCAAGTTTGGGGCTCTGGAAACACCATATATTTT
- TRBJ2-1 TRBV7-3 16 - CASSFEGRSSYNEQFF TGTGCCAGCAGCTTCGAGGGGCGAAGCTCCTACAATGAGCAGTTCTTC
few TRBJ1-6 TRBV11-2 17 - CASSLDRGNSYNSPLHF TGTGCCAGCAGCTTAGATCGCGGGAACTCCTATAATTCACCCCTCCACTTT
- TRBJ1-3 TRBV7-9 13 - CASSSLAGNTIYF TGTGCCAGCAGCTCTCTGGCTGGAAACACCATATATTTT
once TRBJ2-1 TRBV2 14 - CASRRTLINNEQFF TGTGCCAGCAGAAGAACTCTGATTAACAATGAGCAGTTCTTC
- TRBJ2-2 TRBV19 18 TRBD2 CASSVTSGGLANTGELFF TGTGCCAGTAGTGTCACTAGCGGGGGGCTCGCGAACACCGGGGAGCTGTTTTTT
- TRBJ1-1 TRBV30 15 - CAWSNFGSLNTEAFF TGTGCCTGGAGTAACTTTGGCAGCCTGAACACTGAAGCTTTCTTT